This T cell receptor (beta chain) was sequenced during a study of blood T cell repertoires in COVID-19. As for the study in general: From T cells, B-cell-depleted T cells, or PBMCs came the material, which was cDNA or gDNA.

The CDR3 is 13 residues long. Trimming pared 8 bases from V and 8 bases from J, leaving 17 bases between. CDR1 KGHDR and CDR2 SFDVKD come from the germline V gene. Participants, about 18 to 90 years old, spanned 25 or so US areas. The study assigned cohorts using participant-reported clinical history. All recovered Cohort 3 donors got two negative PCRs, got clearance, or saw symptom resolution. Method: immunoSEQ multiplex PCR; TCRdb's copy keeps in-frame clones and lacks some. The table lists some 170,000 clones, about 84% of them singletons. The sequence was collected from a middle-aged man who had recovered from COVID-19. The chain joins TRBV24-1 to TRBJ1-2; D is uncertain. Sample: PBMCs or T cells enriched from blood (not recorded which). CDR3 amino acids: CATMDGDLGGYTF. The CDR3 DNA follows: TGTGCCACCATGGACGGGGATCTGGGGGGCTACACCTTC.